This passage covers 2 T cell receptor beta chains from one sample sequenced in a study of CD8 T cells in Susac syndrome. Reverse transcription of roughly 0.5 to 1 ug RNA was carried out with random hexamers. MiXCR, run by TCRdb on the immunoSEQ multiplex PCR reads, gives a single entry per CDR3 protein. Of under 200,000 distinct CDR3 sequences listed, roughly 91% are singletons. The sample taken for sequencing was CD4+ T cells from PBMCs. The receptors derive from a human donor with Susac syndrome.

The J gene is TRBJ1-1, the V gene TRBV3-1; D unresolved. Germline V gene lookup returns CDR1 LGHDT and CDR2 YNNKEL (reference sequence). The V end lost 6 bases, the J end lost 6 bases, and 11 bases lay between the germline ends. CDR3 length: 12 residues. The CDR3 reads CASSQSAAEAFF. Here the CDR3 DNA reads TGTGCCAGCAGTCAGTCGGCCGCTGAAGCTTTCTTT.

This rearrangement joins TRBV7-9 to TRBJ1-1; D unresolved. Trimming removed 2 bases from V and 1 base from J, with 5 bases in between. Germline assignment: CDR1 SEHNR and CDR2 FQNEAQ (reference sequence). CDR3 length: 13 residues. CDR3 bases: TGTGCCAGCAGCTTAAATGCGAACACTGAAGCTTTCTTT. Its translation: CASSLNANTEAFF. Full variable domain (remainder filled in from reference TRBV7-9 and TRBJ1-1): DTGVSQNPRHKITKRGQNVTFRCDPISEHNRLYWYRQTLGQGPEFLTYFQNEAQLEKSRLLSDRFSAERPKGSFSTLEIQRTEQGDSAMYLCASSLNANTEAFFGQGTRLTVV.